This T cell receptor beta chain derives from a study of molecular identifiers for immune sequencing clone quantification. Study in general: Four of five splits of RNA from about 20,000 or 100,000 naive CD8 cells were sequenced in replicates.

Naive CD8 T cells were picked out by sorting for CD8+CD4-CCR7+CD45RA+. In TCRdb, the PCR reads were re-called with MiXCR into one record per CDR3 protein. The table includes just under 650,000 distinct CDR3 sequences, about 20% detected once. This clonotype was counted many times. In germline, CDR1 is MNHEY, CDR2 SMNVEV (reference sequence). The CDR3 has 15 residues. The J segment lost 3 bases and the V segment lost 4 bases, leaving 3 bases of the junction unmatched. The source is a human donor in good health. Some libraries in this study had Jurkat cell RNA spiked in. V gene TRBV27 combines with J gene TRBJ1-5, with 10 bases lining up with TRBD1. The sequencing sample was made of naive CD8+ T cells from blood, with Jurkat cell RNA spiked in. Regarding subset: FACS-sorted CD8+CD4-CCR7+CD45RA+ naive T cells. The CDR3 loop reads CASSSGQGFNQPQHF. The CDR3, as DNA: TGTGCCAGCAGTTCGGGACAGGGGTTCAATCAGCCCCAGCATTTT.